One and the same sample provided the 22 T cell receptor beta chains below, sequenced in a study of blood T cell repertoires in COVID-19. Profiling relied on immunoSEQ multiplex PCR, and the TCRdb table lists in-frame clones only, not all of them. The sample holds under 500,000 clones, roughly 85% seen once. Sequencing used PBMCs or T cells enriched from blood (not recorded which). The receptors shown here come from a woman between 18 and 30 years old with acute COVID-19.

In DNA form, the CDR3 reads TGTGCCAGCAGTTCCCTCTATGGCTACACCTTC. This sequence encodes CASSSLYGYTF. The rearrangement uses TRBV6-5 and TRBJ1-2; D call uncertain. From germline, CDR1 is MNHEY and CDR2 SVGAGI. Between the trimmed V and J ends, which lost 4 bases and 4 bases, there was a span of 4 bases. CDR3 length: 11 residues.

The CDR3 sequence: CATSRVAKWNEQFF. The CDR3, as DNA: TGTGCCACCAGCAGAGTGGCAAAGTGGAATGAGCAGTTCTTC. The chain recombines TRBV15 with TRBJ2-1; D unclear. Germline V gene lookup returns CDR1 LNHNV and CDR2 YYDKDF (reference sequence). V lost 1 base and J 7 bases, leaving 11 bases between the germline ends. CDR3 size: 14 residues.

This clone was counted between two and nine times. The V and J genes are TRBV5-5 and TRBJ2-7; 9 positions agree with TRBD2. Trimming removed 0 bases from V and 3 bases from J; junction bases left unmatched: 4. The germline V gene has CDR1 SGHKS and CDR2 YYEKEE (reference sequence). This CDR3 has 15 amino acids. CDR3 sequence: CASSLEAGGNYEQYF. In DNA form, the CDR3 reads TGTGCCAGCAGCTTGGAGGCGGGGGGGAACTACGAGCAGTACTTC.

The chain carries TRBV3-1 (or the pseudogene TRBV3-2) and TRBJ2-6; no definite D call. This CDR3 has 17 amino acids. Germline V gene data show CDR1 as LGHDT and CDR2 as YNNKEL (reference sequence). V gave up 1 base and J gave up 4 bases, with 14 bases separating them. CDR3 region: CASSQGMYMAGANVLTF. CDR3 in DNA: TGTGCCAGCAGCCAAGGAATGTATATGGCCGGGGCCAACGTCCTGACTTTC.

This clone was detected only once. The gene calls are TRBV28 and TRBJ1-6; D might be TRBD1 (5 bases). This CDR3 contains 14 residues. Trimming took off 7 bases at V and 6 bases at J, with 13 bases between the two ends. Germline V gene sequence: CDR1 MDHEN, CDR2 SYDVKM. The CDR3 spells CASISGRGNSPLHF. DNA for the CDR3: TGTGCCAGCATTTCGGGGCGGGGTAATTCACCCCTCCACTTT.

This chain links TRBV9 with TRBJ2-2, with D possibly matching TRBD2 (5 bases). Germline V lookup: CDR1 SGDLS, CDR2 YYNGEE. Trimming took off 2 bases at V and 1 base at J, with 18 bases between the two ends. This CDR3 spans 18 amino acids. CDR3 amino acids: CASSVKRGSSGNTGELFF. In DNA form, the CDR3 reads TGTGCCAGCAGCGTCAAACGTGGGAGTTCGGGGAACACCGGGGAGCTGTTTTTT.

As concerns this clone: The sample contains more than one DNA sequence encoding this CDR3. V is TRBV5-1 and J is TRBJ2-2; D unresolved. This CDR3 is built from 13 residues. CDR1 and CDR2 from the germline V gene are SGHRS and YFSETQ. The germline V and J ends were trimmed by 5 bases and 1 base, with 6 bases remaining between them. The CDR3 nucleotides are TGCGCCAGCAGTTCCATGAACACCGGGGAGCTGTTTTTT. Protein product: CASSSMNTGELFF.

The chain uses TRBV6-1 and TRBJ2-1, with a tentative D call TRBD2 (6 bases). Germline values: CDR1 MNHNS, CDR2 SASEGT. This CDR3 is 15 amino acids long. Trimming pared 3 bases from V and 4 bases from J, leaving 13 bases between. CDR3 loop: CASSEIRGIYNEQFF. CDR3 sequence (DNA): TGTGCCAGCAGTGAGATCCGGGGGATATACAATGAGCAGTTCTTC.

The genes are TRBV6-5 and TRBJ2-7; D not resolved. Germline assignment: CDR1 MNHEY and CDR2 SVGAGI. Trimming pared 2 bases from V and 0 bases from J, leaving 8 bases between. The CDR3 loop spans 14 amino acids. CDR3 sequence reads: CASSYDLTSYEQYF. The CDR3 nucleotides are TGTGCCAGCAGTTACGACTTGACCTCCTACGAGCAGTACTTC.

J is TRBJ1-1 and V is TRBV10-3; the match to TRBD1 covers 7 bases. With 10 bases clipped from V and 5 bases from J, the junction kept 10 bases outside the gene matches. This CDR3 is built from 13 residues. Germline lookup yields CDR1 ENHRY and CDR2 SYGVKD. CDR3 residues: CATVEQGNTEAFF. The CDR3 coding sequence is TGTGCCACCGTTGAACAGGGGAATACTGAAGCTTTCTTT.

This chain links TRBV12-3 or TRBV12-4 with TRBJ2-1, with 9 bases identical to TRBD2. Unmatched junction bases numbered 7, after V lost 4 bases and J lost 15 bases. This CDR3 contains 12 residues. The CDR3 nucleotides are TGTGCCAGCAGTTCCCGCGGAGCGGGAGGGTTCTTC. This gives the protein CASSSRGAGGFF.

The genes are TRBV4-1 and TRBJ1-5, with D possibly TRBD1 on 6 matching bases. Between the trimmed V and J ends, which lost 1 base and 3 bases, there was a span of 13 bases. The CDR3 consists of 16 residues. The germline V gene has CDR1 MGHRA and CDR2 YSYEKL. CDR3 loop: CASSQVRGGDNQPQHF. The CDR3 coding sequence is TGCGCCAGCAGCCAAGTTCGAGGGGGAGACAATCAGCCCCAGCATTTT.

The rearrangement uses TRBV27 and TRBJ2-7; the D gene is possibly TRBD1 (6 bases). This CDR3 spans 16 amino acids. Looked up from germline, CDR1 is MNHEY and CDR2 is SMNVEV (reference sequence). Trimming took off 3 bases at V and 3 bases at J, with 18 bases between the two ends. The CDR3 spells CASSFRFLGTSYEQYF. The CDR3 DNA follows: TGTGCCAGCAGTTTTCGGTTCCTGGGGACAAGCTACGAGCAGTACTTC.

The genes are TRBV7-9 and TRBJ1-3; 7 nucleotides agree with TRBD1. The CDR3 runs 14 residues. Germline-derived CDR1 and CDR2 are SEHNR and FQNEAQ (reference sequence). V lost 5 bases to trimming and J lost 2 bases; unmatched junction nucleotides: 3. CDR3 in amino acids: CASSPRGTGNTIYF. CDR3 coding DNA: TGTGCCAGCAGCCCCAGGGGGACTGGAAACACCATATATTTT.

The rearrangement joins TRBV4-2 to TRBJ2-2; TRBD2 matches at 9 bases. There are 17 residues in the CDR3. CDR1 and CDR2 (germline): LGHNA, YNFKEQ. V shed 4 bases, J shed 4 bases, and the junction held 10 bases outside the gene matches. The CDR3, as DNA: TGTGCCAGCAGCCCGAAGGCCGCGGGGGGGCTCACCGGGGAGCTGTTTTTT. As protein: CASSPKAAGGLTGELFF.

The J gene is TRBJ1-1, the V gene TRBV28; TRBD1 matches 9 bases. The V and J ends lost 4 bases and 10 bases, in that order; junction bases with no gene match: 7. CDR3 size: 13 residues. The germline V gene encodes CDR1 MDHEN and CDR2 SYDVKM. As DNA, the CDR3 is TGTGCCAGCAGTTCCGGGACAGGGAGTTCAGCTTTCTTT. Its translation: CASSSGTGSSAFF.

The V and J genes are TRBV4-3 and TRBJ1-1; D is uncertain. Germline V gene lookup returns CDR1 LGHNA and CDR2 YSLEER. Trimming stripped 0 bases from V and 1 base from J, with 9 bases between. The CDR3 is 15 residues long. The DNA for the CDR3 is TGCGCCAGCAGCCAAGAATTAATGGCGAACACTGAAGCTTTCTTT. It is translated as CASSQELMANTEAFF.

The CDR3: CASSVGKTPNMNTEAFF. DNA for the CDR3: TGTGCCAGCAGCGTAGGGAAGACACCCAACATGAACACTGAAGCTTTCTTT. This chain connects TRBV9 to TRBJ1-1, with D uncertain. Germline lookup yields CDR1 SGDLS and CDR2 YYNGEE. Trimming cost V 0 bases and J 0 bases, with 15 bases left between them. The CDR3 length is 17 residues.

The J gene is TRBJ1-3, the V gene TRBV20-1; D call uncertain. CDR1 and CDR2 (germline): DFQATT, SNEGSKA (reference sequence). V dropped 3 bases and J dropped 0 bases, with 15 bases sitting between them. The CDR3 length is 16 residues. This chain's CDR3 is CSASLGRSSSGNTIYF. CDR3 nucleotides: TGCAGTGCTAGTTTGGGGAGAAGCTCCTCTGGAAACACCATATATTTT.

This chain connects TRBV19 to TRBJ1-5; tentative D call: TRBD1 (6 bases). V shed 2 bases and J shed 3 bases, with 11 bases lying between them. The CDR3 has 15 residues. CDR1 is LNHDA and CDR2 is SQIVND in the germline V gene (reference sequence). CDR3 in DNA: TGTGCCAGTAGTATAAAACGGACAGTCAATCAGCCCCAGCATTTT. As protein: CASSIKRTVNQPQHF. The full variable domain, with the rest looked up from reference TRBV19 and TRBJ1-5, is DGGITQSPKYLFRKEGQNVTLSCEQNLNHDAMYWYRQDPGQGLRLIYYSQIVNDFQKGDIAEGYSVSREKKESFPLTVTSAQKNPTAFYLCASSIKRTVNQPQHFGDGTRLSIL.

This chain connects TRBV11-2 to TRBJ2-7; D may be TRBD1 (5 bases). The CDR3 loop spans 14 amino acids. The V gene lost 5 bases and the J gene lost 2 bases, with 13 bases spanning the gap. Per the germline V gene, CDR1 is SGHAT and CDR2 is FQNNGV. This chain's CDR3 is CASSSHDSAYEQYF. The CDR3 coding sequence is TGTGCCAGCAGCAGCCACGACAGTGCCTACGAGCAGTACTTC.

This chain joins TRBV5-1 and TRBJ2-1; TRBD2 agrees at 7 bases. This CDR3 region has 14 residues. The germline V gene encodes CDR1 SGHRS and CDR2 YFSETQ. The V segment lost 8 bases and the J segment 2 bases; nucleotides outside the gene matches: 7. The CDR3 nucleotides are TGCGCCAGTAACGTAGCGGGTACCTACAATGAGCAGTTCTTC. It is translated as CASNVAGTYNEQFF.